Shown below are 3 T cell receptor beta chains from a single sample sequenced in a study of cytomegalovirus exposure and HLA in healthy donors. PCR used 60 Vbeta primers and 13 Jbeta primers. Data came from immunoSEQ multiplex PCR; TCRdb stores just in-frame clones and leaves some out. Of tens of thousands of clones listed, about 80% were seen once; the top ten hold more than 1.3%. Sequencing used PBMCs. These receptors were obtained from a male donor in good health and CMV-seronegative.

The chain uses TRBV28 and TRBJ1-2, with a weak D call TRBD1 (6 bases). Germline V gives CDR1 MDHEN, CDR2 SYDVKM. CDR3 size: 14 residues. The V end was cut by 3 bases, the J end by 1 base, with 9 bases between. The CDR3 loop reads CASSFAGVNYGYTF. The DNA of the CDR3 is TGTGCCAGCAGTTTTGCAGGGGTTAACTATGGCTACACCTTC.

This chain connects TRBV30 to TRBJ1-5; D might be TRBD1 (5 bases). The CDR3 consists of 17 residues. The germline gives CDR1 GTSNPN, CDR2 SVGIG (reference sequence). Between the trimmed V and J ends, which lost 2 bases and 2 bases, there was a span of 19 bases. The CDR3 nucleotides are TGTGCCTGGAGTAATAAGAAGGGGTTTAGTGGCAATCAGCCCCAGCATTTT. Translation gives CAWSNKKGFSGNQPQHF.

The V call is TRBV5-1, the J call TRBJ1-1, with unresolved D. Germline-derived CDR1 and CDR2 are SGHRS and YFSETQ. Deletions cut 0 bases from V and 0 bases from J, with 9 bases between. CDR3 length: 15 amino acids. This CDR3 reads CASSLEGGMNTEAFF. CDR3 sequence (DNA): TGCGCCAGCAGCTTGGAGGGAGGGATGAACACTGAAGCTTTCTTT.